These T cell receptor beta chains were read from a single sample in a study of blood T cell repertoires in COVID-19. The protocol was immunoSEQ multiplex PCR, while the TCRdb copy is restricted to in-frame clones and leaves out a portion. The sample includes 250,000 to 300,000 clones, around 90% of them seen just once. Input material: peripheral blood. These receptors were taken from a woman aged 45-65 years who had recovered from COVID-19. Both conserved end residues are part of each CDR3. D genes are given only for firm matches. Where a row states a size, it is once, few, many or the class of an expanded clone; other rows omit it.

size: .; D: TRBD2; J: TRBJ2-1; V: TRBV5-4; DNA: TGTGCCAGCAGCTTAGAAAGCGGGGGGGCCCATGAGCAGTTCTTC; CDR3: CASSLESGGAHEQFF
size: .; D: TRBD1; J: TRBJ1-5; V: TRBV6-1; DNA: TGTGCCAGCAGTGTAACAGGGGGCGCCGGCAATCAGCCCCAGCATTTT; CDR3: CASSVTGGAGNQPQHF
size: .; D: .; J: TRBJ1-2; V: TRBV7-9; DNA: TGTGCCAGCAGCTTAAGTCGGGAATCCTATGGCTACACCTTC; CDR3: CASSLSRESYGYTF
size: few; D: .; J: TRBJ1-5; V: TRBV19; DNA: TGTGCCAGTAACCCGGGGGGAGGCAGGGTCGGTCAGCCCCAGCATTTT; CDR3: CASNPGGGRVGQPQHF
size: .; D: TRBD1; J: TRBJ1-2; V: TRBV6-5; DNA: TGTGCCAGCAGCCTCGGACAGGTCTATGGCTACACCTTC; CDR3: CASSLGQVYGYTF
size: .; D: .; J: TRBJ1-5; V: TRBV11-2; DNA: TGTGCCAGCAGCTTAGGACCCTCAGGGTATGAACGGCCCCAGCATTTT; CDR3: CASSLGPSGYERPQHF
size: .; D: .; J: TRBJ2-3; V: TRBV9; DNA: TGTGCCAGCAGCTTCCTAGCCGTAGGGACAGATACGCAGTATTTT; CDR3: CASSFLAVGTDTQYF
size: few; D: TRBD2; J: TRBJ2-3; V: TRBV6-2/TRBV6-3; DNA: TGTGCCAGCAGTTTAGCGGGGGAAACCCATGGAGATACGCAGTATTTT; CDR3: CASSLAGETHGDTQYF
size: .; D: TRBD1; J: TRBJ1-2; V: TRBV27; DNA: TGTGCCAGCCGATCAGGGGGGACGGGATCTAACTATGGCTACACCTTC; CDR3: CASRSGGTGSNYGYTF
size: .; D: TRBD1; J: TRBJ1-2; V: TRBV7-2; DNA: TGTGCCAGCAGCCCGTGGACAGGGGAGAATGGCTACACCTTC; CDR3: CASSPWTGENGYTF
size: .; D: TRBD1; J: TRBJ1-5; V: TRBV10-3; DNA: TGTGCCATCAGTGGAGGACAGGGGCTAAATCAGCCCCAGCATTTT; CDR3: CAISGGQGLNQPQHF
size: .; D: TRBD1; J: TRBJ1-2; V: TRBV19; DNA: TGTGCCAGTAGGTCCCCCCGGGACAGGGACTATGGCTACACCTTC; CDR3: CASRSPRDRDYGYTF
size: .; D: .; J: TRBJ1-1; V: TRBV27; DNA: TGTGCCAGCAGTTTATCACCAGGGGCCATGAACACTGAAGCTTTCTTT; CDR3: CASSLSPGAMNTEAFF
size: .; D: .; J: TRBJ2-1; V: TRBV7-9; DNA: TGTGCCAGCAGCTTAGACGACAGATACAATGAGCAGTTCTTC; CDR3: CASSLDDRYNEQFF
size: .; D: TRBD2; J: TRBJ2-1; V: TRBV7-3; DNA: TGTGCCAGCAGCTTAGTAGCGGGGCCCTACAATGAGCAGTTCTTC; CDR3: CASSLVAGPYNEQFF
size: once; D: .; J: TRBJ2-7; V: TRBV5-4; DNA: TGTGCCAGCAGCTTGGGAGGGAACACCTACGAGCAGTACTTC; CDR3: CASSLGGNTYEQYF
size: .; D: .; J: TRBJ1-4; V: TRBV7-2; DNA: TGTGCCAGCAGTTTCGACAGCTCTAATGAAAAACTGTTTTTT; CDR3: CASSFDSSNEKLFF
size: .; D: TRBD2; J: TRBJ2-7; V: TRBV5-1; DNA: TGCGCCAGCAGCTTCTGGACTAGCGCAAACTCCTACGAGCAGTACTTC; CDR3: CASSFWTSANSYEQYF
size: .; D: TRBD1; J: TRBJ2-2; V: TRBV6-5; DNA: TGTGCCAGCAGTTCGCCCGCCCAGGGGGCGCCCGGGGAGCTGTTTTTT; CDR3: CASSSPAQGAPGELFF
size: once; D: .; J: TRBJ2-7; V: TRBV5-1; DNA: TGCGCCAGCAGCTTCATGGCAGACTCCTACGAGCAGTACTTC; CDR3: CASSFMADSYEQYF
size: .; D: TRBD1; J: TRBJ2-5; V: TRBV29-1; DNA: TGCAGCGGGGGACAGGAACAAGAGACCCAGTACTTC; CDR3: CSGGQEQETQYF
size: .; D: .; J: TRBJ2-1; V: TRBV10-3; DNA: TGTGCCATCAGTGTCAACATAGAGTGGCGGAATGAGCAGTTCTTC; CDR3: CAISVNIEWRNEQFF
size: .; D: .; J: TRBJ2-1; V: TRBV9; DNA: TGTGCCAGCAGCGTAGAGGCAGGGAAACCCAATGAGCAGTTCTTC; CDR3: CASSVEAGKPNEQFF
size: .; D: .; J: TRBJ1-4; V: TRBV5-4; DNA: TGTGCCAGCACGCAGGGAAAGGGTAATGAAAAACTGTTTTTT; CDR3: CASTQGKGNEKLFF
size: many; D: .; J: TRBJ2-1; V: TRBV5-4; DNA: TGTGCCAGCAGCTTGGCAGGGAAGCACAATGAGCAGTTCTTC; CDR3: CASSLAGKHNEQFF
size: .; D: TRBD1; J: TRBJ1-1; V: TRBV27; DNA: TGTGCCAGCAGTCAAGGGACAGTTGGGACTGAAGCTTTCTTT; CDR3: CASSQGTVGTEAFF
size: .; D: .; J: TRBJ1-4; V: TRBV2; DNA: TGTGCCAGCAACATGGACAAGACTGAAAAACTGTTTTTT; CDR3: CASNMDKTEKLFF
size: .; D: TRBD2; J: TRBJ2-3; V: TRBV9; DNA: TGTGCCAGCAGCCCCACGGGGGGGGGCTGGACAGATACGCAGTATTTT; CDR3: CASSPTGGGWTDTQYF
size: .; D: TRBD2; J: TRBJ2-1; V: TRBV7-9; DNA: TGTGCCAGCAGCTTAGAGGCTAGCGGGAAGATCCACAATGAGCAGTTCTTC; CDR3: CASSLEASGKIHNEQFF
size: .; D: .; J: TRBJ2-3; V: TRBV5-1; DNA: TGCGCCAGCAGGAGAATTCCCAGCACAGATACGCAGTATTTT; CDR3: CASRRIPSTDTQYF
size: .; D: .; J: TRBJ2-5; V: TRBV18; DNA: TGTGCCAGCTCACCCGACAGGACCCTTGGGGAGACCCAGTACTTC; CDR3: CASSPDRTLGETQYF
size: .; D: TRBD2; J: TRBJ2-5; V: TRBV9; DNA: TGTGCCAGCAGCCCAGGTTTCGGGGGGGCGGAGACCCAGTACTTC; CDR3: CASSPGFGGAETQYF
size: .; D: .; J: TRBJ1-2; V: TRBV7-2; DNA: TGTGCCAGCAGCCGGGGGGGGAGCAATACTAACTATGGCTACACCTTC; CDR3: CASSRGGSNTNYGYTF
size: .; D: TRBD1; J: TRBJ1-1; V: TRBV18; DNA: TGTGCCAGCTCACCACAGGGGGCCGAGACTGAAGCTTTCTTT; CDR3: CASSPQGAETEAFF
size: .; D: .; J: TRBJ1-1; V: TRBV7-2; DNA: TGTGCCAGCACCTTAATGGGGGGGGGACAAGAAGCTTTCTTT; CDR3: CASTLMGGGQEAFF
size: few; D: TRBD1; J: TRBJ1-5; V: TRBV19; DNA: TGTGCCAGTAGTATCCCAGGGGGTCAGCCCCAGCATTTT; CDR3: CASSIPGGQPQHF
size: .; D: .; J: TRBJ1-4; V: TRBV5-1; DNA: TGCGCCAGCAGCTTGTACGGGGGGACTAATGAAAAACTGTTTTTT; CDR3: CASSLYGGTNEKLFF
size: .; D: TRBD1; J: TRBJ1-2; V: TRBV6-5; DNA: TGTGCCAGCGCTCGAGGGGACAGGGTTAACCATGGCTACACCTTC; CDR3: CASARGDRVNHGYTF
size: .; D: TRBD1; J: TRBJ2-1; V: TRBV7-3; DNA: TGTGCCAGCAGCTTAACCACAGGGGGCACCTACAATGAGCAGTTCTTC; CDR3: CASSLTTGGTYNEQFF
size: .; D: .; J: TRBJ1-2; V: TRBV4-3; DNA: TGCGCCAGCAGCCAAGATTTCAGGGGTAATAACTATGGCTACACCTTC; CDR3: CASSQDFRGNNYGYTF
size: .; D: .; J: TRBJ1-3; V: TRBV5-6; DNA: TGTGCCAGCAGCTTGGTTTCGGCAGGGGTTGGAAACACCATATATTTT; CDR3: CASSLVSAGVGNTIYF